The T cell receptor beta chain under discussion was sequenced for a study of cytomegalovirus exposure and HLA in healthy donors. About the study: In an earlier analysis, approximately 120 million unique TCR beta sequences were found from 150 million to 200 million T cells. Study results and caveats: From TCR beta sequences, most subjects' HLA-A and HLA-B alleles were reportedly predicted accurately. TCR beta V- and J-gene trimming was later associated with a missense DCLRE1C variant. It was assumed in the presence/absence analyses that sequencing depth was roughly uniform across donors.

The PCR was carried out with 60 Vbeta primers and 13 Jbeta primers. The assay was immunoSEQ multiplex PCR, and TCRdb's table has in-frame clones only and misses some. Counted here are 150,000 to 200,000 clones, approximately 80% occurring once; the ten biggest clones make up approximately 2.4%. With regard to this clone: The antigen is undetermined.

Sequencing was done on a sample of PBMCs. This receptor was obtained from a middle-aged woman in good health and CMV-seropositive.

The DNA for the CDR3 is TGTGCCAGCAGCTTGGGAGGGGGACAGGGAGGCACTGAAGCTTTCTTT. The encoded protein is CASSLGGGQGGTEAFF. The chain carries TRBV5-4 and TRBJ1-1, with 9 bases matching TRBD1. Germline loops: CDR1 SGHNT, CDR2 YYREEE (reference sequence). With 0 bases clipped from V and 4 bases from J, the junction kept 7 bases outside the gene matches. This CDR3 is built from 16 residues. The full variable domain, completed using reference TRBV5-4 and TRBJ1-1, is ETGVTQSPTHLIKTRGQQVTLRCSSQSGHNTVSWYQQALGQGPQFIFQYYREEENGRGNFPPRFSGLQFPNYSSELNVNALELDDSALYLCASSLGGGQGGTEAFFGQGTRLTVV.